This T cell receptor beta chain was observed in a study of technical replicates of blood from several donors. Profiled with immunoSEQ multiplex PCR; TCRdb holds only in-frame clones, not every one. Seen here are tens of thousands of clones, 90% to 96% observed once, and the top ten hold 0.3% to 0.4%. Trimming stripped 3 bases from V and 2 bases from J, with 10 bases between. The V gene's germline CDR1 is SEHNR and CDR2 FQNEAQ (reference sequence). The CDR3 contains 14 residues. The TCR originated in a human donor in good health. The chain recombines TRBV7-9 with TRBJ1-2; unclear D gene. The sample comprised T cells isolated from PBMCs. The CDR3 sequence: CASSLTGRNYGYTF. The CDR3 bases are TGTGCCAGCAGCTTGACCGGGAGGAACTATGGCTACACCTTC.